This entry features one TCR beta chain sequence. Its recognized antigen is unknown. Qualities for individual bases were not recorded, and no much larger clone is one base off. The data stem from a study of T-cell memory formation after mild COVID-19 (dated by TCRdb to 2020 to 2023). About the investigation overall: Most TCR sequence clusters were specific to one of the two donors. Two young, previously healthy adult volunteers made up the cohort, one male and one female. T-cell clones expanding and contracting after mild COVID-19 in a couple of donors were tracked by longitudinal TCRalpha and TCRbeta repertoire sequencing. The investigation overall reported the following: SARS-CoV-2 specificity of the second-wave clones peaking on day 37 was not confirmed. The study included only a couple of mild cases, and larger cohorts that include severe cases with pre-infection samples were judged to be necessary. Clones contracting from day 15 to 85 had balanced CD4/CD8 phenotypes, while a second wave expanding from day 15 to 37 was biased towards CD4+. Some responding clones were found in pre-infection memory, which suggests that pre-existing cross-reactive memory T cells took part in the SARS-CoV-2 response. Contracting CD4+ clones appeared mostly in the CM and EM memory subsets, whereas CD8+ clones were enriched in EMRA.

The instrument was an Illumina NovaSeq 6000. TCRalpha and TCRbeta cDNA libraries were constructed by 5'RACE with constant-segment primers, with sample barcodes and unique molecular identifiers being introduced. Trizol reagent was used to extract RNA from every sample. Library amplification was performed in two PCR steps, and a second sample barcode and Illumina TruSeq adapters were introduced in the second step. Sequencing of libraries was performed on an Illumina NovaSeq with 2 x 150 bp paired-end reads. As for the original processing: The reads were demultiplexed and collapsed into UMI-guided consensus sequences using migec v1.2.7. Using mixcr v2.1.11, UMI consensuses were aligned to TRA and TRB V and J templates and then assembled into clonotypes. Clonotypes were classified as expanded or contracted when called significant by both edgeR and NoisET, with noise models trained on biological replicates. For edgeR calls, the thresholds were a false discovery rate-adjusted p below 0.01 and a log2 fold-change of 1. As an exploratory analysis of dynamics, max-normalized trajectories of the 1000 most abundant clonotypes were examined by PCA with hierarchical clustering. The CD4 or CD8 phenotype of responding clones was assigned using the separately sequenced CD4+ and CD8+ repertoires. TCRdb trimmed the raw reads at Q25, called clones with MiXCR and kept productive beta chains. Here each entry gathers all rows of one CDR3 protein and keeps the most common genes and DNA. V and J calls and clone size were set by TCRdb, not the authors. Here the sample has under 550,000 distinct CDR3 sequences; about 20% occur a single time. The ten top clones hold 9% to 15% of the sample.

V gives up 1 base and J gives up 5 bases, and the segment between their germline ends measures 11 bases. The CDR3, cysteine through phenylalanine, is 14 amino acids long. The CDR3 DNA has 42 bases and is translated from base 1. The germline V gene (reference sequence) supplies CDR1 SEHNR and CDR2 FQNEAQ. PBMCs were isolated by Ficoll-Paque density gradient centrifugation. The specimen sequenced was PBMCs or a T cell subset sorted from them (not recorded which). Here the chain combines TRBV7-9 and TRBJ2-5; the D region may be TRBD1 or TRBD2, each matching 6 bases equally. The TCR comes from an adult woman who had mild COVID-19 (a few samples of this study predate the infection). The sample titles of this study are shuffled in the database, so cell type and time point are left out; the donor was told from shared clones. In nucleotides, the sequence is TGTGCCAGCAGCTTAGAGGGGGGATCGGAGACCCAGTACTTC. This codes for CASSLEGGSETQYF.